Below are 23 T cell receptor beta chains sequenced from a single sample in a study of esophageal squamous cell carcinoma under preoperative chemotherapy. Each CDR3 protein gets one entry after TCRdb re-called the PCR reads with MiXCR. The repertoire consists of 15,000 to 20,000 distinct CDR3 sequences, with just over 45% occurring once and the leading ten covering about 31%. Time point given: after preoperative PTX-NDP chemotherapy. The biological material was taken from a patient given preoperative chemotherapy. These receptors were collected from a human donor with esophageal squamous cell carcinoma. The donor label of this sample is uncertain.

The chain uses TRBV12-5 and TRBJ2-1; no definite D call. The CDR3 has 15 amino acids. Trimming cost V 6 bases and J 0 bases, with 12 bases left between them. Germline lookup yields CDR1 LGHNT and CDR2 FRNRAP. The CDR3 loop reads CASGAYSSSYNEQFF. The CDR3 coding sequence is TGTGCTAGTGGGGCCTACAGTAGCTCCTACAATGAGCAGTTCTTC.

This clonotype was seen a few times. The CDR3 nucleotides are TGTGCCAGCAGCTCGGACAGAAGGGCCGGGGAGCTGTTTTTT. Amino acid sequence: CASSSDRRAGELFF. V gene TRBV7-2 combines with J gene TRBJ2-2, with a possible D match to TRBD1 (6 bases). This CDR3 has 14 amino acids. Germline V gives CDR1 SGHTA, CDR2 FQGNSA. V was clipped by 4 bases and J by 6 bases, with 12 bases between them.

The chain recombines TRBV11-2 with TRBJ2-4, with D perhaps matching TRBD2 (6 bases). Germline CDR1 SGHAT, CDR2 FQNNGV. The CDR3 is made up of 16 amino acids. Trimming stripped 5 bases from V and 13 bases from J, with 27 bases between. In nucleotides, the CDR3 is TGTGCCAGCAGCCCGTCGGGGGTCGGAGCCACAGACACGCAGTACTTC. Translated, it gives CASSPSGVGATDTQYF.

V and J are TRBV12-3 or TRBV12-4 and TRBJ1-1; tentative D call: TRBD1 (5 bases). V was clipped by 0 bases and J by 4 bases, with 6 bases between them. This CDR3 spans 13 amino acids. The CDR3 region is CASSLAQGTEAFF. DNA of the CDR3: TGTGCCAGCAGTTTAGCCCAGGGCACTGAAGCTTTCTTT.

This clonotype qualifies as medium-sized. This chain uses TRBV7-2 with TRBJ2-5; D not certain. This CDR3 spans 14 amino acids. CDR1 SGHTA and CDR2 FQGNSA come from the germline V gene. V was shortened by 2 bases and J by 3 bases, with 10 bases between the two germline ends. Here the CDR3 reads CASSLSGSKETQYF. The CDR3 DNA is TGTGCCAGCAGCTTATCGGGCAGTAAAGAGACCCAGTACTTC. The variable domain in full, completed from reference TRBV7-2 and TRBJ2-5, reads GAGVSQSPSNKVTEKGKDVELRCDPISGHTALYWYRQSLGQGLEFLIYFQGNSAPDKSGLPSDRFSAERTGGSVSTLTIQRTQQEDSAVYLCASSLSGSKETQYFGPGTRLLVL.

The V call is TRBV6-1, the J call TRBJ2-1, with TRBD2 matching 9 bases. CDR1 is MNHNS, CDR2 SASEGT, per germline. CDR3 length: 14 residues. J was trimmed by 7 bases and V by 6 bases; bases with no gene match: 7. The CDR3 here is CASRGTSYGNEQFF. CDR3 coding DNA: TGTGCCAGCAGAGGGACTAGCTACGGGAATGAGCAGTTCTTC.

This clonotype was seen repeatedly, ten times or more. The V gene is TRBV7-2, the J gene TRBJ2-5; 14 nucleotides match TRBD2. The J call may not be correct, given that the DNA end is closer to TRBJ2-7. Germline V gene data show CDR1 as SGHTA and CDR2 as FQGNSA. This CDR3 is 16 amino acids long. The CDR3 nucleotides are TGTGCCAGCAGCCCCACCGGGACTAGCGGGAGTTACGAGCAGTACTTC. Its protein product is CASSPTGTSGSYEQYF.

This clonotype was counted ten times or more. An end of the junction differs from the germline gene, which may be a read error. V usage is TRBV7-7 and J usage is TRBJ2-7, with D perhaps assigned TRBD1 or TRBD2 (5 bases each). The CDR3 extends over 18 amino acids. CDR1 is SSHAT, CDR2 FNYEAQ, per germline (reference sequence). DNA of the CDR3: TGTGCTAGCAACAACTCGACCGGGTCTAGGGACGGCGAATACGAGCAGTACTTC. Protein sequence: CASNNSTGSRDGEYEQYF.

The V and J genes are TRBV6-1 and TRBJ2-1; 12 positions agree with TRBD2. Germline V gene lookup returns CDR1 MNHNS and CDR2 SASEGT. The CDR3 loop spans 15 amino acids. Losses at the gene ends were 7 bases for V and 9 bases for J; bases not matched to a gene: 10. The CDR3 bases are TGTGCCAGCACTCGACTAGCGGGAGAGTATTCTGAGCAGTTCTTC. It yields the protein CASTRLAGEYSEQFF.

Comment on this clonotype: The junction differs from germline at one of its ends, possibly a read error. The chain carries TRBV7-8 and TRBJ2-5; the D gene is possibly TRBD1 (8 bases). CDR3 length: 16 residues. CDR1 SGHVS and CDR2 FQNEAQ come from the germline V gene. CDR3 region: CASRETGGGDTETQYF. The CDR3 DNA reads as TGTGCCAGCAGGGAAACAGGGGGGGGAGACACAGAGACGCAGTACTTC.

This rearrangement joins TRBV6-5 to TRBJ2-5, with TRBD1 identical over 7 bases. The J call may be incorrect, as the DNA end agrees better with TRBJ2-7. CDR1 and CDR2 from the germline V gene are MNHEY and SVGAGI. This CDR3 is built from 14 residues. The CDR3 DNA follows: TGTGCCAGCAGTTACGCCGACAGGGTTGGCGAGCAGTACTTC. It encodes CASSYADRVGEQYF.

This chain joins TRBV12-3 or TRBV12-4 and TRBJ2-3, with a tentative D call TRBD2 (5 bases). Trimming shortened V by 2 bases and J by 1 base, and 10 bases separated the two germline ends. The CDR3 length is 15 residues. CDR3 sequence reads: CASSLRGIGTDTQYF. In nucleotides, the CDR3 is TGTGCCAGCAGTTTAAGAGGGATCGGCACAGATACGCAGTATTTT.

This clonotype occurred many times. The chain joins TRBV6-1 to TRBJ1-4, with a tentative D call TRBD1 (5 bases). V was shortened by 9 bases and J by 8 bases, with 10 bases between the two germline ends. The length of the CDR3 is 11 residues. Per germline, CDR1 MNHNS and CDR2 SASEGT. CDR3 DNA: TGTGCCAGTCACACAGGCGAAAAACTGTTTTTT. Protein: CASHTGEKLFF.

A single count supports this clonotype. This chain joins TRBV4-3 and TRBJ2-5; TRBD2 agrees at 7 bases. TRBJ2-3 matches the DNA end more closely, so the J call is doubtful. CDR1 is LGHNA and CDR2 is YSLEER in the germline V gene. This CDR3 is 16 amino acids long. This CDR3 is CASSQVRGSGADTQYF. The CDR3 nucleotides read TGCGCCAGCAGCCAAGTTCGCGGGAGCGGGGCAGATACGCAGTATTTT.

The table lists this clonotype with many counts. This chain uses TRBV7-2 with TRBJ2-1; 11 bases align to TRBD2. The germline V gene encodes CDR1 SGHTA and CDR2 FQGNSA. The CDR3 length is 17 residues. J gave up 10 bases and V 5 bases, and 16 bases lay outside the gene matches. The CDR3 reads CASSPVPLAGGTREQFF. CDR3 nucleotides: TGTGCCAGCAGCCCAGTCCCGCTAGCGGGAGGTACGAGGGAGCAGTTCTTC.

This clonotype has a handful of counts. The CDR3 DNA reads as TGTGCCAGCAGCCGCAGGGGGACGCCTGGGGGAATCTACAATGAGCAGTTCTTC. Amino acid sequence: CASSRRGTPGGIYNEQFF. The chain joins TRBV6-1 to TRBJ2-1; 7 bases are shared with TRBD1. CDR1 MNHNS and CDR2 SASEGT come from the germline V gene. V lost 6 bases, J lost 3 bases, and 17 bases stayed unmatched. This CDR3 contains 18 residues.

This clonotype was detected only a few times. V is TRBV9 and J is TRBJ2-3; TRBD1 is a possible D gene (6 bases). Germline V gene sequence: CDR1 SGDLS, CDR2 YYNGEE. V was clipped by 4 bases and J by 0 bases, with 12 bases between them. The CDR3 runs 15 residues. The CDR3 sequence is CASSTWTASTDTQYF. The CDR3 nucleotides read TGTGCCAGCAGCACCTGGACAGCCAGCACAGATACGCAGTATTTT.

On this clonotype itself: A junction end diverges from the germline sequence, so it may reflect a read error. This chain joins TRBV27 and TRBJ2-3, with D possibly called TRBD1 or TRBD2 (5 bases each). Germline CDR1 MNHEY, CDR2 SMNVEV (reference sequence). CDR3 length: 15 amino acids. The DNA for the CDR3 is TGTGCCAGGGGGTTAGGCGGCCGGGGCAAAGAGACGCAGTACTTT. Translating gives CARGLGGRGKETQYF.

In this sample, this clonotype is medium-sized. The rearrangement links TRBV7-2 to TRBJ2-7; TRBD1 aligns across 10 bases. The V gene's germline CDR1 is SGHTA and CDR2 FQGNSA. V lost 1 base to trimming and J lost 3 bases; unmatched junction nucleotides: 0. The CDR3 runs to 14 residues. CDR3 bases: TGTGCCAGCAGCTTAGGGGACAGGGGCTACGAGCAGTACTTC. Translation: CASSLGDRGYEQYF.

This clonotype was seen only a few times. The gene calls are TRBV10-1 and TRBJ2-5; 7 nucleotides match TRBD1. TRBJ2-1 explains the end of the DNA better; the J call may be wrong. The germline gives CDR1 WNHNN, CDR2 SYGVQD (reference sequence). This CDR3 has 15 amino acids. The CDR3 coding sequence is TGCGCCAGCAGTGAATCGGCAGGGGGTCTCTACGAGCAGTTCTTC. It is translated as CASSESAGGLYEQFF.

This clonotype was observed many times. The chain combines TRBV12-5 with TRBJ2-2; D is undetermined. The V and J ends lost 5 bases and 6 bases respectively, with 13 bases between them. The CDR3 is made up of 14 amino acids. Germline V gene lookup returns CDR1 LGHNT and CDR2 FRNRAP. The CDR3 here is CASGPREAAGELFF. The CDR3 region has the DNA TGTGCTAGTGGTCCCCGAGAGGCGGCCGGGGAGCTGTTTTTT. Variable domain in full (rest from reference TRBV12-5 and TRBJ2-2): DARVTQTPRHKVTEMGQEVTMRCQPILGHNTVFWYRQTMMQGLELLAYFRNRAPLDDSGMPKDRFSAEMPDATLATLKIQPSEPRDSAVYFCASGPREAAGELFFGEGSRLTVL.

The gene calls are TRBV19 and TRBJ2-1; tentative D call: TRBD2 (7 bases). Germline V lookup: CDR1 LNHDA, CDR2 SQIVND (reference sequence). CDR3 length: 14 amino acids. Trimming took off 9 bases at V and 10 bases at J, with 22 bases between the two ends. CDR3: CASASGGEDYEQFF. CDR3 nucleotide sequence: TGTGCCAGCGCGTCGGGGGGCGAGGACTACGAGCAGTTCTTC. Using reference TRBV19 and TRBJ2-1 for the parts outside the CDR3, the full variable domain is DGGITQSPKYLFRKEGQNVTLSCEQNLNHDAMYWYRQDPGQGLRLIYYSQIVNDFQKGDIAEGYSVSREKKESFPLTVTSAQKNPTAFYLCASASGGEDYEQFFGPGTRLTVL.

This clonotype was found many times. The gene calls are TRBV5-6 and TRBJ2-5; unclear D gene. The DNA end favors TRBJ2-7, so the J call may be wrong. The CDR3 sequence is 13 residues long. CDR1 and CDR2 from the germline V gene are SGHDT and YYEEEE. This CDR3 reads CASSHDGTYEQYF. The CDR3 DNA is TGTGCCAGCAGCCATGACGGAACCTACGAGCAGTACTTC.